One sample yielded the 27 T cell receptor beta chains listed below, sequenced in a study of identical twins. TCRdb re-called the 5' RACE reads with MiXCR, one entry per CDR3 protein. This repertoire shows under 1 million distinct CDR3 sequences, 9% to 15% found once; its top ten account for roughly 1.5%. This same sample was also part of a study on yellow fever vaccine responses in identical twins.

The sample was PBMCs. These receptors were obtained from a woman aged 18-30 years in good health.

This clonotype was picked up a small number of times. The chain employs TRBV27 and TRBJ2-1; 9 bases agree with TRBD2. This CDR3 is built from 15 residues. The J segment lost 8 bases and the V segment lost 6 bases, leaving 11 bases of the junction unmatched. Germline-derived CDR1 and CDR2 are MNHEY and SMNVEV (reference sequence). Written as DNA, the CDR3 is TGTGCCAGCAGAACAGGACTAGCGATCGCCGATGAGCAGTTCTTC. Its protein product is CASRTGLAIADEQFF.

The CDR3 bases are TGTGCCACCAGTGACCAAGGACAGGGGAAGGACAATGAGCAGTTCTTC. Protein product: CATSDQGQGKDNEQFF. The V and J genes are TRBV24-1 and TRBJ2-1; 9 nucleotides align to TRBD1. J was trimmed by 5 bases and V by 4 bases; bases with no gene match: 8. Germline V gene lookup returns CDR1 KGHDR and CDR2 SFDVKD. CDR3 length: 16 amino acids.

This chain links TRBV14 with TRBJ2-1, with 11 bases identical to TRBD2. The V gene end was trimmed by 4 bases and the J gene end by 3 bases; junction bases not matched to a gene: 5. CDR1 and CDR2 (germline): SGHDN, FVKESK. This CDR3 region has 16 residues. CDR3 amino acids: CASSRLLAGVYNEQFF. CDR3 nucleotides: TGTGCCAGCAGCCGCTTACTAGCGGGAGTCTACAATGAGCAGTTCTTC.

The table lists this clonotype with many counts. J is TRBJ2-1 and V is TRBV11-2, with 8 positions matching TRBD1. This CDR3 spans 15 amino acids. Trimming at V came to 5 bases and at J to 6 bases, leaving 9 bases not matched to a gene. Germline lookup yields CDR1 SGHAT and CDR2 FQNNGV. As DNA, the CDR3 is TGTGCCAGCAGCCCAGGACAGGGAGCCACCAATGAGCAGTTCTTC. As protein: CASSPGQGATNEQFF.

In this sample, this clonotype turned up a few times. This chain joins TRBV6-5 and TRBJ2-3, with D possibly TRBD1 on 5 matching bases. Trimming took off 4 bases at V and 1 base at J, with 21 bases between the two ends. Germline loops: CDR1 MNHEY, CDR2 SVGAGI. This CDR3 contains 18 residues. The CDR3 protein is CASSSKRPGLSGTDTQYF. The CDR3 coding sequence is TGTGCCAGCAGTTCTAAGCGTCCAGGGTTATCGGGCACAGATACGCAGTATTTT.

This clonotype turned up a few times. The chain combines TRBV5-5 with TRBJ2-7; D not certain. The CDR3 sequence is 11 residues long. Germline CDR1 reads SGHKS; CDR2 reads YYEKEE (reference sequence). V was clipped by 4 bases and J by 4 bases, with 6 bases between them. CDR3 in DNA: TGTGCCAGCAGCCTGGATTACGAGCAGTACGTC. It encodes CASSLDYEQYV.

V and J are TRBV6-1 and TRBJ2-4; TRBD1 aligns across 9 bases. Germline CDR1 MNHNS, CDR2 SASEGT. With V trimmed by 7 bases and J by 9 bases, 10 bases remained unmatched. The CDR3 consists of 14 residues. The CDR3 reads CASTPLDRGGIQYF. The CDR3 nucleotides read TGTGCCAGCACCCCGCTGGACAGGGGTGGCATTCAGTACTTC.

This clonotype has at least ten counts. CDR3 in amino acids: CASSYSPGTDPNEKLFF. The CDR3 coding sequence is TGTGCCAGCAGTTACTCCCCGGGGACCGATCCTAATGAAAAACTGTTTTTT. The chain combines TRBV6-5 with TRBJ1-4, with D possibly matching TRBD1 (5 bases). V lost 0 bases to trimming and J lost 3 bases, with 14 bases between them. The germline V gene encodes CDR1 MNHEY and CDR2 SVGAGI. This CDR3 is built from 17 residues.

This clonotype was counted between two and nine times. This chain uses TRBV25-1 with TRBJ2-1; no reliable D call. The V end was cut by 6 bases, the J end by 2 bases, with 11 bases between. CDR1 is MGHDK, CDR2 SYGVNS, per germline. The CDR3 length is 14 residues. Written as DNA, the CDR3 is TGTGCCAGCAGGTCCGGACCGGCCTACAATGAGCAGTTCTTC. Its protein product is CASRSGPAYNEQFF.

This clonotype was counted between two and nine times. J is TRBJ2-5 and V is TRBV20-1, with TRBD2 matching 7 bases. Germline lookup yields CDR1 DFQATT and CDR2 SNEGSKA (reference sequence). This CDR3 is 18 amino acids long. The ends lost 3 bases at V and 5 bases at J; junction bases unmatched: 21. As DNA, the CDR3 is TGCAGTGCTAGTCGACCTACCTACTGGGCGGGGGAGAGGGAGACCCAGTACTTC. Its translation: CSASRPTYWAGERETQYF.

The chain combines TRBV18 with TRBJ2-1, with TRBD1 matching 12 bases. The CDR3 is 14 residues long. Germline V gene lookup returns CDR1 KGHSH and CDR2 LQKENI. J gave up 9 bases and V 6 bases, and 6 bases lay outside the gene matches. The CDR3 nucleotides are TGTGCCAGCTCGGGCGGGACAGGGGGCAGTGAGCAGTTCTTC. Translated, it gives CASSGGTGGSEQFF.

This clonotype was detected a few times. This chain links TRBV11-3 with TRBJ2-1; D call uncertain. CDR1 and CDR2 (germline): SGHNT, YENEEA. The CDR3 spans 15 residues. V lost 1 base, J lost 5 bases, and 12 bases lay in between. In DNA, the CDR3 is TGTGCCAGCAGCTTAGCTAGGGTCACAGACAATGAGCAGTTCTTC. It encodes CASSLARVTDNEQFF.

This clonotype was seen ten or more times. V usage is TRBV29-1 and J usage is TRBJ2-3; D tentatively reads TRBD1 or TRBD2 (6 bases each). This CDR3 is built from 15 residues. Germline V CDR1 and CDR2: SQVTM, ANQGSEA. V was pared by 4 bases and J by 2 bases, with 16 bases between. The CDR3 is CSVGLQGGYTDTQYF. CDR3 sequence (DNA): TGCAGCGTTGGGCTACAGGGAGGTTACACAGATACGCAGTATTTT.

V usage is TRBV10-3 and J usage is TRBJ2-2; D perhaps matches TRBD2 (6 bases). CDR3 length equals 13 residues. The germline gives CDR1 ENHRY, CDR2 SYGVKD. V lost 5 bases and J 9 bases, leaving 13 bases between the germline ends. The CDR3 loop reads CAISPGAARELFF. CDR3 coding DNA: TGTGCCATCAGTCCGGGAGCAGCCCGGGAGCTGTTTTTT.

This clonotype was seen many times. This rearrangement joins TRBV19 to TRBJ2-3; 9 bases fit TRBD1. Germline trimming cut 3 bases from V and 3 bases from J; bases unmatched to any gene: 4. This CDR3 has 15 residues. Germline loops: CDR1 LNHDA, CDR2 SQIVND (reference sequence). The CDR3 DNA reads TGTGCCAGTAGTATCGGGACAGGGCGTACAGATACGCAGTATTTT. Its translation is CASSIGTGRTDTQYF.

In its sample, this clonotype was seen once. The CDR3 region has the DNA TGCAGTGCTAGAGATTCTGGAGGGCTGAACACTGAAGCTTTCTTT. This sequence encodes CSARDSGGLNTEAFF. This chain connects TRBV20-1 to TRBJ1-1; no clear D gene. The CDR3 length is 15 residues. V was shortened by 0 bases and J by 0 bases, with 11 bases between the two germline ends. From germline, CDR1 is DFQATT and CDR2 SNEGSKA (reference sequence).

The rearrangement joins TRBV11-3 to TRBJ2-7, with D perhaps TRBD2 (5 bases). V was shortened by 1 base and J by 6 bases, with 10 bases between the two germline ends. In germline, CDR1 is SGHNT, CDR2 YENEEA. This CDR3 contains 13 residues. The CDR3 DNA follows: TGTGCCAGCAGCTTAGGGACTTCGGGCGAGCAGTACTTC. Translating gives CASSLGTSGEQYF.

This rearrangement joins TRBV28 to TRBJ2-7; D may correspond to TRBD1 or TRBD2 (6 bases each). CDR3 size: 15 residues. Trimming removed 6 bases at V and 1 base at J, with 16 bases between. Germline loops: CDR1 MDHEN, CDR2 SYDVKM. The CDR3 region has the DNA TGTGCCAGCAGCCAACCCGGGGGCAGGTCCTACGAGCAGTACTTC. Protein sequence: CASSQPGGRSYEQYF.

This chain connects TRBV11-3 to TRBJ1-1; D remains unclear. V lost 5 bases and J lost 8, with 15 bases in between. Germline loops: CDR1 SGHNT, CDR2 YENEEA. This CDR3 contains 13 residues. In DNA, the CDR3 is TGTGCCAGCAGCCAGGTTGAAGGGTCGGAAGCTTTCTTT. As protein: CASSQVEGSEAFF.

This clonotype was observed a few times. V is TRBV7-6 and J is TRBJ2-3; TRBD1 matches at 10 bases. There are 17 residues in the CDR3. The V gene end was trimmed by 4 bases and the J gene end by 3 bases; junction bases not matched to a gene: 10. Germline loops: CDR1 SGHVS, CDR2 FNYEAQ. CDR3 sequence (DNA): TGTGCCAGCAGCTCCTCGGACAGGGGGGTTGAAACAGATACGCAGTATTTT. Residues: CASSSSDRGVETDTQYF.

The V gene is TRBV4-1, the J gene TRBJ2-5; 7 bases match TRBD2. Trimming at V came to 4 bases and at J to 5 bases, leaving 10 bases not matched to a gene. Germline assignment: CDR1 MGHRA and CDR2 YSYEKL. The CDR3 has 15 amino acids. CDR3 sequence reads: CASSPTAGSRETQYF. In nucleotides, the CDR3 is TGCGCCAGCAGCCCTACAGCGGGGTCCCGGGAGACCCAGTACTTC.

This CDR3 is CASSSPGLAGGDTQYF. The CDR3, as DNA: TGCGCCAGCAGCTCCCCCGGACTAGCGGGAGGGGATACGCAGTATTTT. This sequence joins TRBV5-1 and TRBJ2-3; TRBD2 matches 15 bases. The CDR3 has 16 residues. V shed 3 bases, J shed 6 bases, and the junction held 5 bases outside the gene matches. The germline CDR1 and CDR2 sequences are SGHRS and YFSETQ.

The chain uses TRBV6-1 and TRBJ2-1; TRBD2 agrees at 11 bases. CDR1 is MNHNS and CDR2 is SASEGT in the germline V gene. The CDR3 is 15 residues long. V trimming: 6 bases; J trimming: 7 bases; junction bases outside the gene matches: 8. CDR3 nucleotides: TGTGCCAGCAGAATAGCGGGAGGGGCCCAGAATGAGCAGTTCTTC. The encoded protein is CASRIAGGAQNEQFF.

The chain links TRBV25-1 to TRBJ2-2; 8 nucleotides agree with TRBD2. Per germline, CDR1 MGHDK and CDR2 SYGVNS. With 4 bases clipped from V and 0 bases from J, the junction kept 19 bases outside the gene matches. This CDR3 has 21 residues. In DNA, the CDR3 is TGTGCCAGCAGTGGTTCTCCCCGGGAGGGGCAGCTGAGTACGAACACCGGGGAGCTGTTTTTT. Its translation is CASSGSPREGQLSTNTGELFF.

The chain is built from TRBV12-3 or TRBV12-4 and TRBJ2-2; 8 bases are a match to TRBD2. This CDR3 has 14 amino acids. The V and J ends lost 4 bases and 7 bases, in that order; junction bases with no gene match: 5. The CDR3 sequence: CASSYGGAVGELFF. The CDR3 bases are TGTGCCAGCAGTTACGGGGGGGCGGTCGGGGAGCTGTTTTTT.

This clonotype was picked up many times. The chain combines TRBV29-1 with TRBJ2-2; D possibly corresponds to TRBD2 (6 bases). This CDR3 is built from 14 residues. The germline V and J ends were trimmed by 5 bases and 2 bases, with 12 bases remaining between them. Germline CDR1 SQVTM, CDR2 ANQGSEA. CDR3 nucleotide sequence: TGCAGCGTTAGCAAGCGGGTAAACACCGGGGAGCTGTTTTTT. Amino acids: CSVSKRVNTGELFF.

The chain joins TRBV21-1 to TRBJ2-3. TRBV21-1 is noted as a pseudogene. The CDR3 consists of 12 residues. In DNA form, the CDR3 reads TGTGCCAGCAGCAACTGGGCAGATACGCAGTATTTT. It translates to CASSNWADTQYF.